Listed below are T cell receptor beta chains from one sample, sequenced in a study of blood T cell repertoires in COVID-19. Profiled with immunoSEQ multiplex PCR; TCRdb holds only in-frame clones, not every one. The data show about 56,000 clones, roughly 80% seen once. The sequencing input was peripheral blood. Receptor source: a woman older than 75 with acute or convalescent COVID-19. The CDR3 runs from the conserved cysteine through the conserved F or W. Each record gives: V gene, clone size, J gene, D gene, CDR3 length, CDR3 DNA, CDR3 protein. A D gene is named only where the DNA matches it firmly. Clone size is shown for a subset of rows, as once, few, many or a class of expanded clone.

v_gene: TRBV19
abundance: .
j_gene: TRBJ2-7
d_gene: .
len: 14
CDR3nt: TGTGCCAGTAGTATAGATCTGACAGACTACGAGCAGTACTTC
CDR3aa: CASSIDLTDYEQYF

v_gene: TRBV6-5
abundance: .
j_gene: TRBJ2-7
d_gene: TRBD1
len: 15
CDR3nt: TGTGCCAGCAGAACGTCGGGACAGGGGTTGGGGGAGCAGTACTTC
CDR3aa: CASRTSGQGLGEQYF

v_gene: TRBV28
abundance: .
j_gene: TRBJ2-7
d_gene: TRBD1
len: 13
CDR3nt: TGTGCCAGCAGTAATACAGGGGGTTACGAGCAGTACTTC
CDR3aa: CASSNTGGYEQYF

v_gene: TRBV5-5
abundance: .
j_gene: TRBJ2-7
d_gene: TRBD2
len: 15
CDR3nt: TGTGCCAGCAGCCCCAGGACGTCAACGGGGGGCGAGCAGTACTTC
CDR3aa: CASSPRTSTGGEQYF

v_gene: TRBV5-4
abundance: few
j_gene: TRBJ1-2
d_gene: TRBD1
len: 15
CDR3nt: TGTGCCAGCAGCACCAGGACAGGGAGGCACTATGGCTACACCTTC
CDR3aa: CASSTRTGRHYGYTF

v_gene: TRBV29-1
abundance: .
j_gene: TRBJ2-7
d_gene: .
len: 13
CDR3nt: TGCAGCGTTCGATTCGGGGGACTCGTGCAGCAGTACTTC
CDR3aa: CSVRFGGLVQQYF

v_gene: TRBV29-1
abundance: .
j_gene: TRBJ2-3
d_gene: TRBD2
len: 14
CDR3nt: TGCAGCGTCGGGACTAGCGGGGACACAGATACGCAGTATTTT
CDR3aa: CSVGTSGDTDTQYF

v_gene: TRBV6-6
abundance: .
j_gene: TRBJ2-5
d_gene: .
len: 13
CDR3nt: TGTGCCAGCAGGGACAATTCTAAAGAGACCCAGTACTTC
CDR3aa: CASRDNSKETQYF

v_gene: TRBV7-2
abundance: .
j_gene: TRBJ2-7
d_gene: TRBD2
len: 14
CDR3nt: TGTGCCAGCAGCTTAGATTCGGGGAGGGGCGAGCAGTACTTC
CDR3aa: CASSLDSGRGEQYF

v_gene: TRBV25-1
abundance: .
j_gene: TRBJ2-1
d_gene: .
len: 16
CDR3nt: TGTGCCAGCAGTGAAGAGGGATTGGGGGCTTGGGGTGAGCAGTTCTTC
CDR3aa: CASSEEGLGAWGEQFF

v_gene: TRBV29-1
abundance: .
j_gene: TRBJ1-4
d_gene: .
len: 14
CDR3nt: TGCAGCGTTGCATTGGGAGTTAATAATGAAAAACTGTTTTTT
CDR3aa: CSVALGVNNEKLFF

v_gene: TRBV10-1
abundance: .
j_gene: TRBJ1-2
d_gene: .
len: 14
CDR3nt: TGCGCCGTCCGGGGGGGGTTCCCGAACTATGGCTACACCTTC
CDR3aa: CAVRGGFPNYGYTF

v_gene: TRBV15
abundance: .
j_gene: TRBJ2-3
d_gene: TRBD2
len: 19
CDR3nt: TGTGCCACCAGCAGAGAGGGAAGCCTAGCGGGGGGCCTCACAGATACGCAGTATTTT
CDR3aa: CATSREGSLAGGLTDTQYF

v_gene: TRBV5-1
abundance: .
j_gene: TRBJ1-1
d_gene: TRBD1
len: 15
CDR3nt: TGCGCCAGCAGATCCGGACAGGGTTTGAACACTGAAGCTTTCTTT
CDR3aa: CASRSGQGLNTEAFF

v_gene: TRBV7-8
abundance: .
j_gene: TRBJ1-1
d_gene: .
len: 14
CDR3nt: TGTGCCAGCAGCTTAATTCTCCGGGACACTGAAGCTTTCTTT
CDR3aa: CASSLILRDTEAFF

v_gene: TRBV5-4
abundance: .
j_gene: TRBJ1-6
d_gene: .
len: 14
CDR3nt: TGTGCCAGCAGTCTCGAGGCGGGTGATTCACCCCTCCACTTT
CDR3aa: CASSLEAGDSPLHF

v_gene: TRBV19
abundance: .
j_gene: TRBJ2-4
d_gene: TRBD2
len: 15
CDR3nt: TGTGCCAGTAGTCGGGAGGCCGCGGGGAGAAACATTCAGTACTTC
CDR3aa: CASSREAAGRNIQYF

v_gene: TRBV9
abundance: once
j_gene: TRBJ2-7
d_gene: TRBD1
len: 13
CDR3nt: TGTGCCAGCAGCGTACCGGACAGGGTCGAGCAGTACTTC
CDR3aa: CASSVPDRVEQYF

v_gene: TRBV3-1/TRBV3-2
abundance: .
j_gene: TRBJ2-7
d_gene: TRBD1
len: 14
CDR3nt: TGTGCCAGCAGTCCAGGGACAGGAACCTACGAGCAGTACTTC
CDR3aa: CASSPGTGTYEQYF

v_gene: TRBV13
abundance: .
j_gene: TRBJ2-7
d_gene: .
len: 15
CDR3nt: TGTGCCAGCAGCTTTTTTTCTCGGGGGTTCCCCGAGCAGTACTTC
CDR3aa: CASSFFSRGFPEQYF

v_gene: TRBV24-1
abundance: once
j_gene: TRBJ1-1
d_gene: TRBD1
len: 13
CDR3nt: TGTGCCACCGGGGACAGTATGAACACTGAAGCTTTCTTT
CDR3aa: CATGDSMNTEAFF

v_gene: TRBV27
abundance: .
j_gene: TRBJ2-5
d_gene: .
len: 13
CDR3nt: TGTGCCAGCAGTCCCCAGGGTGCGGAGACCCAGTACTTC
CDR3aa: CASSPQGAETQYF

v_gene: TRBV7-6
abundance: once
j_gene: TRBJ2-5
d_gene: TRBD2
len: 16
CDR3nt: TGTGCCAGCAGCTTAGGCCTAGCGGGGGGACAAGAGACCCAGTACTTC
CDR3aa: CASSLGLAGGQETQYF

v_gene: TRBV19
abundance: few
j_gene: TRBJ1-2
d_gene: .
len: 14
CDR3nt: TGTGCCAGTAGTATTGACAGCCTCTACTATGGCTACACCTTC
CDR3aa: CASSIDSLYYGYTF

v_gene: TRBV6-1
abundance: .
j_gene: TRBJ1-3
d_gene: .
len: 14
CDR3nt: TGTGCCAGCAGTGAACGGGGATTTGGAAACACCATATATTTT
CDR3aa: CASSERGFGNTIYF

v_gene: TRBV5-4
abundance: .
j_gene: TRBJ1-1
d_gene: .
len: 14
CDR3nt: TGTGCCAGCAGCGTGGCCAGACTTAACACTGAAGCTTTCTTT
CDR3aa: CASSVARLNTEAFF

v_gene: TRBV24-1
abundance: .
j_gene: TRBJ2-1
d_gene: TRBD2
len: 17
CDR3nt: TGTGCCACCAGTGATTTCTTAGCGGGGGTCCCCGACAATGAGCAGTTCTTC
CDR3aa: CATSDFLAGVPDNEQFF

v_gene: TRBV25-1
abundance: .
j_gene: TRBJ1-5
d_gene: .
len: 13
CDR3nt: TGTGCCAGCAGTGAATCAGGTGGTCAGCCCCAGCATTTT
CDR3aa: CASSESGGQPQHF

v_gene: TRBV10-3
abundance: .
j_gene: TRBJ1-6
d_gene: TRBD1
len: 17
CDR3nt: TGTGCCATCAGTGGGGGAGGGACAGGGGGCCTCGAGTCACCCCTCCACTTT
CDR3aa: CAISGGGTGGLESPLHF

v_gene: TRBV5-1
abundance: .
j_gene: TRBJ1-2
d_gene: .
len: 14
CDR3nt: TGCGCCAGCAGCTTGGCGGGTGTAGCCTATGGCTACACCTTC
CDR3aa: CASSLAGVAYGYTF